This section outlines one TCR beta chain sequence together with its context. These data are taken from a study of CD8 T cells in Susac syndrome. Random-hexamer reverse transcription was applied to roughly 0.45 to 1 ug RNA. TCRdb reprocessed the immunoSEQ multiplex PCR reads with MiXCR, giving one entry per CDR3 protein. The sample holds 80,000 to 90,000 distinct CDR3 sequences, over 90% seen once. The CDR3 sequence is 11 residues long. Germline values: CDR1 SEHNR, CDR2 FQNEAQ (reference sequence). V lost 2 bases, J lost 13 bases, and 12 bases lay in between. TCR beta was sequenced from blood CD8+ and CD4+ T cells.

Sequencing used CD8+ T cells from PBMCs. The V gene is TRBV7-9, the J gene TRBJ2-7, with D perhaps being TRBD1 or TRBD2 (5 bases each). The sequence was collected from a human donor with Susac syndrome. For the CDR3, the DNA is TGTGCCAGCAGCTTAATAGGGGACCTCTACTTC. Amino acids: CASSLIGDLYF.